These T cell receptor beta chains were read from a single sample in a study of cytomegalovirus exposure and HLA in healthy donors. TCRdb's copy holds only in-frame clones and misses some; the assay was immunoSEQ multiplex PCR. This table holds just over 150,000 clones, approximately 80% found once. Sequencing was carried out using PBMCs. These receptors were collected from a woman in her 50s in good health and CMV-seropositive. The CDR3 runs from the conserved cysteine through the conserved F or W. D genes are given only for firm matches. Clone size is shown for a subset of rows, as once, few, many or a class of expanded clone.

j_call	clone_size	v_call	d_call	cdr3_nt	cdr3_aa
TRBJ2-7	NA	TRBV7-9	NA	TGTGCCAGCAGCCCGCCCCGACAAGGTAACTACGAGCAGTACTTC	CASSPPRQGNYEQYF
TRBJ1-2	NA	TRBV6-5	NA	TGTGCCAGCACCCAGTGGGGGGGCTATGGCTACACCTTC	CASTQWGGYGYTF
TRBJ2-1	NA	TRBV9	TRBD1	TGTGCCAGCAGCGCCGGCCCGGGACAGGGGATGTACAATGAGCAGTTCTTC	CASSAGPGQGMYNEQFF
TRBJ2-7	few	TRBV13	TRBD2	TGTGCCAGCAGCTTAGTGCTAGCGGGGGGCTACGAGCAGTACTTC	CASSLVLAGGYEQYF
TRBJ2-3	NA	TRBV19	TRBD2	TGTGCCAGTAGGACTAGCGGGGAATCAGATACGCAGTATTTT	CASRTSGESDTQYF
TRBJ2-2	NA	TRBV4-3	TRBD1	TGCGCCAGCAGCCAAGGACAGGGCACCGGGGAGCTGTTTTTT	CASSQGQGTGELFF
TRBJ1-1	NA	TRBV19	NA	TGTGCCAGTAGTATTGGGGCTGGTGAAGCTTTCTTT	CASSIGAGEAFF
TRBJ2-6	once	TRBV5-5	NA	TGTGCCAGCCGGGAGACCTCTGGGGCCAACGTCCTGACTTTC	CASRETSGANVLTF
TRBJ2-6	NA	TRBV19	NA	TGTGCCAGTAGGGCCATATCTGGGGCCAACGTCCTGACTTTC	CASRAISGANVLTF
TRBJ2-3	NA	TRBV9	TRBD2	TGTGCCAGCACCCCTTCGGCTAGCGGGGGTTATACGCAGTATTTT	CASTPSASGGYTQYF
TRBJ1-1	once	TRBV15	NA	TGTGCCACCAGCAGAGAGAGAGGGTCGGCTGAAGCTTTCTTT	CATSRERGSAEAFF
TRBJ2-5	few	TRBV25-1	TRBD1	TGTGCCAGCAGTGAGGGACAGGGGGCAGGGGAGACCCAGTACTTC	CASSEGQGAGETQYF
TRBJ1-5	few	TRBV19	TRBD1	TGTGCCAGTAGGATGACAGGGGGCGATCCGTCGAATCAGCCCCAGCATTTT	CASRMTGGDPSNQPQHF
TRBJ2-5	NA	TRBV6-1	TRBD2	TGTGCCAGCGCAGGGCTAGCGGGTTTCGAGACCCAGTACTTC	CASAGLAGFETQYF
TRBJ2-7	NA	TRBV5-6	NA	TGTGCCAGCAGCCCACAGGGTTCAGGCTACGAGCAGTACTTC	CASSPQGSGYEQYF
TRBJ1-2	NA	TRBV10-3	NA	TGTGCCATCAATAACCAGGGTGGCTACACCTTC	CAINNQGGYTF
TRBJ2-7	few	TRBV2	TRBD1	TGTGCCAGCAGTGACGACAGGGCCTACGAGCAGTACTTC	CASSDDRAYEQYF
TRBJ2-1	once	TRBV9	NA	TGTGCCAGCAGTGTAAACGGGGTGTCCTACAATGAGCAGTTCTTC	CASSVNGVSYNEQFF
TRBJ1-5	once	TRBV19	NA	TGTGCCAGTAAAGGGAGGGTCCTTAGCAATCAGCCCCAGCATTTT	CASKGRVLSNQPQHF
TRBJ2-3	NA	TRBV10-1	NA	TGCGCCAGCAGTAGGAGGGGATCTGAAGATACGCAGTATTTT	CASSRRGSEDTQYF
TRBJ1-3	NA	TRBV7-9	NA	TGTGCCAGCAGTCCAATCAACTCTGGAAACACCATATATTTT	CASSPINSGNTIYF
TRBJ1-6	NA	TRBV6-5	NA	TGTGCCAGCAGTTACGATAGCTCCTATAATTCACCCCTCCACTTT	CASSYDSSYNSPLHF
TRBJ1-3	NA	TRBV18	TRBD1	TGTGCCAGCTCACCCACCGGGGGACAGGGGTCTGGAAACACCATATATTTT	CASSPTGGQGSGNTIYF
TRBJ1-2	few	TRBV19	NA	TGTGCCAGTAGTATAGCTACAGGGTACGGCTACACCTTC	CASSIATGYGYTF
TRBJ2-7	NA	TRBV5-1	NA	TGCGCCAGCAGCTTGGGGGGGGGCGCGGGCAACGAGCAGTACTTC	CASSLGGGAGNEQYF
TRBJ2-3	NA	TRBV5-1	NA	TGCGCCAGCAGCTTAACGCGATCGGCAGATACGCAGTATTTT	CASSLTRSADTQYF
TRBJ1-3	NA	TRBV6-1	TRBD1	TGTGCCAGCAGTGCCGCGACAGGGGTATCAAGAAACACCATATATTTT	CASSAATGVSRNTIYF
TRBJ2-2	NA	TRBV11-2	NA	TGTGCCAGCAGCGTCCGACTAGTTGGGAACACCGGGGAGCTGTTTTTT	CASSVRLVGNTGELFF
TRBJ1-2	NA	TRBV11-2	TRBD1	TGTGCCAGCAGCTCAGGGACAGGGATCTATGGCTACACCTTC	CASSSGTGIYGYTF
TRBJ2-3	NA	TRBV4-2	NA	TGTGCCAGCAGCCAAGGGTCAGGGGGGAATACGCAGTATTTT	CASSQGSGGNTQYF
TRBJ1-6	NA	TRBV4-1	NA	TGCGCCAGCAGCCAAGAGTGGAGGGACTCCTATAATTCACCCCTCCACTTT	CASSQEWRDSYNSPLHF
TRBJ2-3	NA	TRBV27	NA	TGTGCCAGCAGAAAGCAGGCCGATTCAGATACGCAGTATTTT	CASRKQADSDTQYF
TRBJ2-5	NA	TRBV19	NA	TGTGCCAGTAGTAGCGACAGGCGGGGGTCGAAGACCCAGTACTTC	CASSSDRRGSKTQYF